These 23 T cell receptor beta chains came from one sample sequenced in a study of shared clonotypes between healthy human individuals. Clones were read by immunoSEQ multiplex PCR, and TCRdb kept only the in-frame ones, dropping some. Of around 1,900,000 clones in the sample, roughly 93% were seen once. Terminally differentiated effector memory CD45RA+ cells were excluded by CCR7 positive selection of CD45RO-negative cells. The material sequenced was naive CD8+ T cells from PBMCs. Receptors were obtained from a man in his late teens or twenties in good health. Some clones in this sample may be carry-over from other donors' samples.

This clone was seen once. The chain is built from TRBV28 and TRBJ2-1, with 13 bases lining up with TRBD2. The CDR3 is 16 residues long. Germline CDR1 and CDR2: MDHEN and SYDVKM. J gave up 8 bases and V 3 bases, and 7 bases lay outside the gene matches. CDR3 in amino acids: CASSFPGLAGEHEQFF. The CDR3 region has the DNA TGTGCCAGCAGTTTTCCCGGACTAGCGGGAGAACATGAGCAGTTCTTC. Based on the CDR3 plus reference TRBV28 and TRBJ2-1, the full variable domain is DVKVTQSSRYLVKRTGEKVFLECVQDMDHENMFWYRQDPGLGLRLIYFSYDVKMKEKGDIPEGYSVSREKKERFSLILESASTNQTSMYLCASSFPGLAGEHEQFFGPGTRLTVL.

The V gene is TRBV27, the J gene TRBJ2-7, with D possibly being TRBD1 (6 bases). Germline assignment: CDR1 MNHEY and CDR2 SMNVEV (reference sequence). Trimming took off 6 bases at V and 5 bases at J, with 23 bases between the two ends. CDR3 size: 16 residues. CDR3 loop: CASSLLSPRGVNEQYF. The CDR3 DNA sequence: TGTGCCAGCAGCCTACTCTCCCCCAGGGGTGTCAACGAGCAGTACTTC.

The genes are TRBV19 and TRBJ1-4; D ambiguous. V lost 3 bases and J lost 12, with 14 bases in between. This CDR3 has 13 residues. Germline lookup yields CDR1 LNHDA and CDR2 SQIVND (reference sequence). DNA for the CDR3: TGTGCCAGTAGTATCCTCCCCTTGTCGGAACTGTTTTTT. This sequence encodes CASSILPLSELFF.

This chain joins TRBV13 and TRBJ1-4, with D perhaps TRBD1 (5 bases). The ends were cut back, 2 bases at V and 7 bases at J, with 11 bases in the middle. This CDR3 region has 14 residues. Per germline, CDR1 PRHDT and CDR2 FYEKMQ (reference sequence). The DNA of the CDR3 is TGTGCCAGCAGCTTACAGGGCTGGGCTGAAAAACTGTTTTTT. Translation: CASSLQGWAEKLFF.

The rearrangement joins TRBV27 to TRBJ2-1; 8 bases map to TRBD2. CDR1 and CDR2 from the germline V gene are MNHEY and SMNVEV (reference sequence). The CDR3 spans 16 residues. Trimming at V came to 6 bases and at J to 0 bases, leaving 7 bases not matched to a gene. The CDR3 loop is CASRLAASSSYNEQFF. DNA of the CDR3: TGTGCCAGCAGACTAGCGGCGTCTAGCTCCTACAATGAGCAGTTCTTC.

This chain uses TRBV5-6 with TRBJ2-1, with D uncertain. The V end lost 0 bases, the J end lost 12 bases, and 13 bases lay between the germline ends. This CDR3 has 13 residues. Germline V gene sequence: CDR1 SGHDT, CDR2 YYEEEE. The CDR3 sequence is CASSLGLGLLQFF. CDR3 sequence (DNA): TGTGCCAGCAGCTTGGGTCTCGGCCTGCTGCAGTTCTTC.

This clone occurred once. The J gene is TRBJ1-3, the V gene TRBV5-3, with D unclear. TRBV5-3 is noted as an ORF with a role that remains uncertain. V was clipped by 7 bases and J by 0 bases, with 23 bases between them. The CDR3 extends over 18 amino acids. The CDR3 coding sequence is TGTGCCAGACCCCTTCAGACACAAGGTCCACTCTCTGGAAACACCATATATTTT. This codes for CARPLQTQGPLSGNTIYF.

The rearrangement uses TRBV7-8 and TRBJ2-1, with 14 positions matching TRBD2. CDR3 length equals 18 residues. Germline V gives CDR1 SGHVS, CDR2 FQNEAQ. V lost 1 base to trimming and J lost 3 bases; unmatched junction nucleotides: 5. The CDR3 bases are TGTGCCAGCAGCTTAGGACTAGCGGGAGGGCGTTTCTACAATGAGCAGTTCTTC. It encodes CASSLGLAGGRFYNEQFF.

The chain is built from TRBV7-8 and TRBJ2-4; D possibly corresponds to TRBD1 (7 bases). Trimming removed 5 bases at V and 3 bases at J, with 14 bases between. Looked up from germline, CDR1 is SGHVS and CDR2 is FQNEAQ. The CDR3 is 15 amino acids. Here the CDR3 DNA reads TGTGCCAGCAGCCCCAGGGGGGATGACAAAAACATTCAGTACTTC. It translates to CASSPRGDDKNIQYF.

V gene TRBV28 combines with J gene TRBJ2-5; 7 bases fit TRBD2. Trimming cost V 2 bases and J 7 bases; bases outside gene matches: 7. CDR1 MDHEN and CDR2 SYDVKM come from the germline V gene. CDR3 length equals 14 residues. CDR3 protein: CASSLRGEPRTQYF. In DNA form, the CDR3 reads TGTGCCAGCAGTTTACGGGGGGAACCGAGGACCCAGTACTTC.

The genes are TRBV7-9 and TRBJ1-1; TRBD1 is a possible D gene (5 bases). The CDR3 spans 15 residues. Trimming left V 3 bases short and J 0 bases short, with 11 bases between. Germline V gene lookup returns CDR1 SEHNR and CDR2 FQNEAQ (reference sequence). The DNA of the CDR3 is TGTGCCAGCAGCTTCAGGACATCCGTGAACACTGAAGCTTTCTTT. Encoded protein: CASSFRTSVNTEAFF.

The V gene is TRBV27, the J gene TRBJ2-5; 11 bases are a match to TRBD2. J lost 4 bases, V lost 7 bases, and 11 bases had no gene match. Germline V gene data show CDR1 as MNHEY and CDR2 as SMNVEV (reference sequence). The CDR3 is 16 amino acids. The CDR3 DNA sequence: TGTGCCAGCACCCCCCAGGTAGCGGGAGGGCCAGAGACCCAGTACTTC. This gives the protein CASTPQVAGGPETQYF.

The chain combines TRBV9 with TRBJ2-7, with a weak D call TRBD2 (5 bases). Trimming pared 4 bases from V and 0 bases from J, leaving 14 bases between. Germline CDR1 SGDLS, CDR2 YYNGEE. The CDR3 length is 15 residues. Here the CDR3 reads CASSPQREPSYEQYF. The DNA for the CDR3 is TGTGCCAGCAGCCCTCAGAGGGAGCCCTCCTACGAGCAGTACTTC.

The gene calls are TRBV5-5 and TRBJ2-1, with a tentative D call TRBD1 (5 bases). Germline-derived CDR1 and CDR2 are SGHKS and YYEKEE (reference sequence). This CDR3 comprises 16 residues. The ends were cut back, 9 bases at V and 5 bases at J, with 24 bases in the middle. The CDR3 sequence is CATNKQAVRAHNEQFF. For the CDR3, the DNA is TGTGCCACCAATAAACAGGCGGTACGTGCCCACAATGAGCAGTTCTTC.

CDR3 DNA sequence: TGTGCCAGCAGCGTAGGTCCGCGGGAGGGTACCGGGGAGCTGTTTTTT. Its translation: CASSVGPREGTGELFF. The V gene is TRBV9, the J gene TRBJ2-2; TRBD2 agrees at 9 bases. The ends lost 0 bases at V and 5 bases at J; junction bases unmatched: 5. The V gene's germline CDR1 is SGDLS and CDR2 YYNGEE. The CDR3 runs to 16 residues.

The V call is TRBV11-2, the J call TRBJ1-1, with TRBD1 identical over 7 bases. Germline CDR1 and CDR2: SGHAT and FQNNGV. Trimming cost V 0 bases and J 5 bases; bases outside gene matches: 3. There are 14 residues in the CDR3. The CDR3, as DNA: TGTGCCAGCAGCTTAGACAGGGGGGGTACTGAAGCTTTCTTT. This gives the protein CASSLDRGGTEAFF. Complete variable domain (other parts from reference TRBV11-2 and TRBJ1-1): EAGVAQSPRYKIIEKRQSVAFWCNPISGHATLYWYQQILGQGPKLLIQFQNNGVVDDSQLPKDRFSAERLKGVDSTLKIQPAKLEDSAVYLCASSLDRGGTEAFFGQGTRLTVV.

The J gene is TRBJ2-1, the V gene TRBV6-5; 7 bases map to TRBD1. Germline-derived CDR1 and CDR2 are MNHEY and SVGAGI. J lost 0 bases, V lost 5 bases, and 4 bases had no gene match. The CDR3 length is 15 residues. DNA of the CDR3: TGTGCCAGCAGTAACAACAGGGGCTCCTACAATGAGCAGTTCTTC. Amino acids: CASSNNRGSYNEQFF.

V is TRBV7-2 and J is TRBJ2-7; 9 nucleotides line up with TRBD2. CDR3 length: 14 amino acids. The J segment lost 3 bases and the V segment lost 4 bases, leaving 4 bases of the junction unmatched. CDR1 is SGHTA, CDR2 FQGNSA, per germline. CDR3 amino acids: CASSSSGTSYEQYF. CDR3 nucleotides: TGTGCCAGCAGCTCTAGCGGGACCAGCTACGAGCAGTACTTC.

The rearrangement uses TRBV30 and TRBJ2-3, with 9 bases aligning to TRBD2. The V gene end was trimmed by 3 bases and the J gene end by 8 bases; junction bases not matched to a gene: 12. The CDR3 contains 15 residues. CDR1 and CDR2 (germline): GTSNPN, SVGIG (reference sequence). As DNA, the CDR3 is TGTGCCTGGAGGTTAATAGCGGGAGCTCCAAGTACGCAGTATTTT. Translating gives CAWRLIAGAPSTQYF.

Notes on this clone: Additional DNA sequences in this sample encode the identical CDR3. The CDR3 sequence: CASSFQNQPQHF. Here the CDR3 DNA reads TGTGCCAGCAGTTTCCAAAATCAGCCCCAGCATTTT. The rearrangement joins TRBV27 to TRBJ1-5; D is ambiguous. The CDR3 has 12 residues. Germline CDR1 is MNHEY and CDR2 is SMNVEV (reference sequence). Trimming took 3 bases from V and 4 from J, leaving 4 bases between them.

About this clone itself: The junction departs from germline at one end; a sequencing error may be responsible. Other nucleotide sequences from this sample produce the same CDR3. The genes are TRBV30 and TRBJ2-2; D perhaps matches TRBD2 (6 bases). Germline V lookup: CDR1 GTSNPN, CDR2 SVGIG (reference sequence). The CDR3 is 12 residues long. CDR3: CAWSWGGGELFF. The CDR3 DNA reads as TGTGCCTGGAGTTGGGGTGGCGGGGAACTGTTTTTT.

The count of this clone is one. CDR3 loop: CASSLGPPRGTGELFF. The CDR3 region has the DNA TGTGCCAGCAGCTTGGGACCCCCTCGGGGCACCGGGGAGCTGTTTTTT. The J gene is TRBJ2-2, the V gene TRBV5-6; D perhaps matches TRBD2 (5 bases). The germline V gene has CDR1 SGHDT and CDR2 YYEEEE. Trimming stripped 0 bases from V and 4 bases from J, with 13 bases between. The CDR3 consists of 16 residues.

Remarks on this clone: Different DNA sequences within this sample yield the same CDR3. The CDR3 region has the DNA TGTGCCAGCAGCGTAGGCAACGGATACGAGCAGTACTTC. Its protein is CASSVGNGYEQYF. The J gene is TRBJ2-7, the V gene TRBV9; D is unclear. V gave up 0 bases and J gave up 4 bases, with 8 bases separating them. The V gene's germline CDR1 is SGDLS and CDR2 YYNGEE. The CDR3 has 13 residues.